Below, 16 T cell receptor beta chains from the same sample are listed, as sequenced in a study of T cell changes during pregnancy in multiple sclerosis. Sequencing was performed with immunoSEQ multiplex PCR; in TCRdb, only in-frame clones are kept and a portion is missing. This sample carries 100,000 or so clones, around 92% of them seen once, and the ten largest clones take roughly 3%. The starting material was peripheral blood, obtained in the second trimester of pregnancy. These receptor sequences come from a female donor with multiple sclerosis, enrolled in a pregnancy study.

The chain couples TRBV7-2 to TRBJ1-5, with TRBD1 identical over 8 bases. Per germline, CDR1 SGHTA and CDR2 FQGNSA. The trim removed 3 bases at V and 6 bases at J, leaving 4 bases unmatched. The CDR3 is 14 residues long. DNA for the CDR3: TGTGCCAGCAGCTTTGACAGGGGATTTCAGCCCCAGCATTTT. It is translated as CASSFDRGFQPQHF.

This rearrangement joins TRBV6-1 to TRBJ2-7; D is perhaps TRBD1 (6 bases). The germline gives CDR1 MNHNS, CDR2 SASEGT. The CDR3 is 14 amino acids. V lost 7 bases and J lost 5, with 18 bases in between. The DNA for the CDR3 is TGTGCCAGCACCGAAGGGGGTAGAGGGCACGAGCAGTACTTC. Translating it yields CASTEGGRGHEQYF.

Only a few counts were recorded for this clone. J is TRBJ1-3 and V is TRBV9, with D tentatively TRBD1 (5 bases). The CDR3 spans 14 residues. Germline V CDR1 and CDR2: SGDLS, YYNGEE. V was pared by 6 bases and J by 3 bases, with 13 bases between. The CDR3 here is CASTDQGFGNTIYF. Written as DNA, the CDR3 is TGTGCCAGCACCGATCAGGGCTTTGGAAACACCATATATTTT. Variable domain in full (rest from reference TRBV9 and TRBJ1-3): DSGVTQTPKHLITATGQRVTLRCSPRSGDLSVYWYQQSLDQGLQFLIQYYNGEERAKGNILERFSAQQFPDLHSELNLSSLELGDSALYFCASTDQGFGNTIYFGEGSWLTVV.

This sequence joins TRBV5-4 and TRBJ2-7, with 11 bases matching TRBD2. This CDR3 has 15 residues. The J segment lost 3 bases and the V segment lost 4 bases, leaving 6 bases of the junction unmatched. Germline-derived CDR1 and CDR2 are SGHNT and YYREEE (reference sequence). CDR3 sequence reads: CASSAGTSGRYEQYF. CDR3 sequence (DNA): TGTGCCAGCAGCGCCGGGACTAGCGGACGCTACGAGCAGTACTTC.

This chain joins TRBV5-1 and TRBJ2-7; the match to TRBD1 covers 7 bases. The CDR3 sequence is 14 residues long. V dropped 4 bases and J dropped 4; count of bases not matched to a gene: 8. CDR1 and CDR2 from the germline V gene are SGHRS and YFSETQ. The CDR3 sequence is CASSDRDRGYEQYF. CDR3 in DNA: TGCGCCAGCAGCGATCGGGACAGAGGATACGAGCAGTACTTC.

The chain links TRBV27 to TRBJ2-1; 13 nucleotides line up with TRBD2. The J segment lost 6 bases and the V segment lost 1 base, leaving 3 bases of the junction unmatched. Germline V lookup: CDR1 MNHEY, CDR2 SMNVEV (reference sequence). The CDR3 consists of 16 residues. CDR3 amino acids: CASSLLTSGRANEQFF. The CDR3 coding sequence is TGTGCCAGCAGTTTATTAACTAGCGGGAGGGCCAATGAGCAGTTCTTC.

V usage is TRBV28 and J usage is TRBJ2-1; TRBD2 matches 8 bases. V lost 7 bases and J lost 14; bases outside the gene matches: 13. Per germline, CDR1 MDHEN and CDR2 SYDVKM. The CDR3 loop spans 13 amino acids. In DNA form, the CDR3 reads TGTGCCAGCACCCCCGGGAGGGGGTTTCTCAAGTTCTTC. As protein: CASTPGRGFLKFF.

This rearrangement joins TRBV2 to TRBJ1-3, with D tentatively TRBD1 (5 bases). Germline assignment: CDR1 SNHLY and CDR2 FYNNEI. Deletions cut 4 bases from V and 4 bases from J, with 14 bases between. The CDR3 loop spans 15 amino acids. CDR3 region: CASSARTPLGNTIYF. The DNA for the CDR3 is TGTGCCAGCAGTGCACGGACACCTCTGGGAAACACCATATATTTT.

This clone was seen a single time. The chain employs TRBV28 and TRBJ2-5; no reliable D call. CDR3 size: 15 residues. Looked up from germline, CDR1 is MDHEN and CDR2 is SYDVKM. V lost 5 bases, J lost 7 bases, and 20 bases lay in between. The CDR3 DNA follows: TGTGCCAGCAGTCCTGGCAGCCTCCTCTCGGGGACCCAGTACTTC. Protein product: CASSPGSLLSGTQYF.

This clone has just one count. The gene calls are TRBV11-2 and TRBJ1-4; D is undetermined. Germline lookup yields CDR1 SGHAT and CDR2 FQNNGV. V gave up 0 bases and J gave up 7 bases, with 9 bases separating them. The CDR3 consists of 14 residues. CDR3 sequence reads: CASSLDLRVEKLFF. In DNA form, the CDR3 reads TGTGCCAGCAGCTTAGATTTGAGGGTTGAAAAACTGTTTTTT.

The genes are TRBV19 and TRBJ1-5, with a possible D match to TRBD1 (5 bases). The V gene's germline CDR1 is LNHDA and CDR2 SQIVND (reference sequence). V was pared by 6 bases and J by 1 base, with 10 bases between. The CDR3 has 14 amino acids. The CDR3 DNA sequence: TGTGCCAGTAGAGTGGGGGGGAGCAATCAGCCCCAGCATTTT. As protein: CASRVGGSNQPQHF.

The chain couples TRBV7-2 to TRBJ2-1, with D possibly being TRBD1 (5 bases). The V gene's germline CDR1 is SGHTA and CDR2 FQGNSA. V was shortened by 5 bases and J by 2 bases, with 7 bases between the two germline ends. The CDR3 has 13 residues. The CDR3 bases are TGTGCCAGCAGCATGACAGCCTACAATGAGCAGTTCTTC. As protein: CASSMTAYNEQFF.

The V and J genes are TRBV7-9 and TRBJ2-1, with 7 bases identical to TRBD2. The CDR3 is 15 amino acids. From germline, CDR1 is SEHNR and CDR2 FQNEAQ (reference sequence). J was trimmed by 0 bases and V by 5 bases; bases with no gene match: 4. The CDR3 region has the DNA TGTGCCAGCAGCGAACTAGCGCTCTCCTACAATGAGCAGTTCTTC. Its protein product is CASSELALSYNEQFF.

The chain carries TRBV15 and TRBJ1-3; D is unresolved. V lost 0 bases and J 0 bases, leaving 12 bases between the germline ends. The CDR3 consists of 17 residues. CDR1 is LNHNV and CDR2 is YYDKDF in the germline V gene (reference sequence). Written as DNA, the CDR3 is TGTGCCACCAGCAGAGATACACCCGGCGGCTCTGGAAACACCATATATTTT. Protein: CATSRDTPGGSGNTIYF.

The chain is built from TRBV5-1 and TRBJ2-7, with 7 bases identical to TRBD1. V trimming: 4 bases; J trimming: 3 bases; junction bases outside the gene matches: 7. The CDR3 length is 14 residues. Germline assignment: CDR1 SGHRS and CDR2 YFSETQ. CDR3 sequence: CASSPRTGFYEQYF. CDR3 DNA: TGCGCCAGCAGCCCCCGGACAGGCTTCTACGAGCAGTACTTC.

The chain is built from TRBV4-1 and TRBJ1-3; D is perhaps TRBD1 (6 bases). CDR1 and CDR2 from the germline V gene are MGHRA and YSYEKL. The V and J ends lost 4 bases and 3 bases respectively, with 16 bases between them. The CDR3 length is 16 residues. CDR3 DNA sequence: TGCGCCAGCAGCCGCGTTACAGGGTTAGGTGGAAACACCATATATTTT. This sequence encodes CASSRVTGLGGNTIYF.